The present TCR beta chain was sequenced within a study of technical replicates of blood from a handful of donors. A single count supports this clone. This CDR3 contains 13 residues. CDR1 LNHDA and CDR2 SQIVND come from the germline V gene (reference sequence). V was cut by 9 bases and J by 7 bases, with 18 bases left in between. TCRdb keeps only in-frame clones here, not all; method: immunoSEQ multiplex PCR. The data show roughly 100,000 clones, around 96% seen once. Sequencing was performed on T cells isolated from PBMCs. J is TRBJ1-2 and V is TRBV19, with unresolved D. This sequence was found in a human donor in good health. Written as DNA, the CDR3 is TGTGCCAGCCGTTCCCCAGACGAGGTTGGCTACACCTTC. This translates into CASRSPDEVGYTF.